This TCR beta chain was captured by sequencing in a study of beta chain features in type 1 diabetes. The study, taken as a whole, reports: Reduced insertions and increased deletions marked VDJ junctions in type 1 diabetes patients.

What was sequenced were expressed TCRB transcripts, since all of the isolated RNA had been reverse transcribed. Profiled with immunoSEQ multiplex PCR; TCRdb holds only in-frame clones, not every one. This table has some 410,000 clones, about an eighth appearing once. CDR1 and CDR2 (germline): MDHEN, SYDVKM. The CDR3 contains 15 residues. Trimming removed 5 bases from V and 2 bases from J, with 10 bases in between. This clone was recorded a few times. Its antigen is not identified. The specimen sequenced was naive CD4+ T cells from blood. This clonotype originated in a woman aged 18-30 years in good health. This chain links TRBV28 with TRBJ2-6, with D perhaps TRBD1 (5 bases). The CDR3 loop reads CASSPAGTGANVLTF. The CDR3 nucleotides read TGTGCCAGCAGTCCAGCAGGGACTGGGGCCAACGTCCTGACTTTC.